A single TCR beta chain is shown here with its context. This sample was included in a study of blood T cell repertoires in COVID-19. For the study at large: The United States, Italy and Spain were the sources of the acute and convalescent COVID-19 samples. In each case, the material was cDNA or gDNA derived from T cells, B-cell-depleted T cells, or PBMCs.

In the source study's methods: Scientists estimated how many nucleated cells there were by amplifying reference gene primers. Method: immunoSEQ multiplex PCR; TCRdb's copy keeps in-frame clones and lacks some. V, J and clone size were drawn from that table, and D and trimming were deduced from the DNA. The sample lists about 82,000 clones, around four fifths occurring once. The CDR3 spans 16 residues. Germline values: CDR1 SGHTS, CDR2 YDEGEE. The V and J ends lost 3 bases and 0 bases respectively, with 13 bases between them. This chain connects TRBV5-8 to TRBJ1-3, with no clear D. The source is an elderly man with active or convalescent COVID-19. The sample was peripheral blood. The CDR3 DNA is TGTGCCAGCAGCTCTGGGAGGCAAACCTCTGGAAACACCATATATTTT. Its protein product is CASSSGRQTSGNTIYF.